This TCR beta chain is from a study of beta chain features in type 1 diabetes. About the research overall: Sorted cells, some 110,000,000 in number, were examined across all samples. Regarding the study as a whole: Insertion counts at VDJ junctions were lower in type 1 diabetes patients, who also showed more deletions there.

A remark on this clone: Antigen unknown.

The collection from each donor was one heparinised blood draw averaging roughly 100 mL. A CD45RO/CCR7/CD25/CD127/CD95/CD27 panel sorted naive, central memory, regulatory and stem cell-like memory CD4+ cells. cDNA synthesis used the whole RNA isolate, giving expressed TCRB sequences. Using immunoSEQ multiplex PCR, the repertoire was profiled, and TCRdb retains in-frame clones only, with some absent. This sample has 38,000 or so clones; about two thirds occur once, and the top ten carry 2%. There are 18 residues in the CDR3. V shed 3 bases, J shed 2 bases, and the junction held 14 bases outside the gene matches. The V gene's germline CDR1 is SGHVS and CDR2 FQNEAQ.

Sequenced: Tregs from blood. This chain connects TRBV7-8 to TRBJ2-7; 9 bases align to TRBD1. This TCR came from a woman aged 30 to 39 in good health. The CDR3 protein is CASSFDVFTGGAAYEQYF. DNA for the CDR3: TGTGCCAGCAGCTTCGACGTATTCACAGGGGGCGCCGCCTACGAGCAGTACTTC. The full variable domain, its missing parts supplied by reference TRBV7-8 and TRBJ2-7, is GAGVSQSPRYKVAKRGQDVALRCDPISGHVSLFWYQQALGQGPEFLTYFQNEAQLDKSGLPSDRFFAERPEGSVSTLKIQRTQQEDSAVYLCASSFDVFTGGAAYEQYFGPGTRLTVT.